The 7 T cell receptor beta chains presented below share a single source sample, sequenced in a study of T-cell memory formation after mild COVID-19. TCRdb reanalysed the 5' RACE reads using MiXCR and keeps one entry per CDR3 protein. Found here are fewer than 450,000 distinct CDR3 sequences, roughly a quarter of them singletons; the top ten hold roughly 8.9%. Sequencing used PBMCs or a T cell subset sorted from them (not recorded which). The receptors were gathered from an adult woman who had mild COVID-19 (a few samples of this study predate the infection). Cell type and time point are not known.

The chain has TRBV4-1 and TRBJ1-3; D uncertain. This CDR3 spans 15 amino acids. V lost 4 bases, J lost 4 bases, and 14 bases lay in between. The germline gives CDR1 MGHRA, CDR2 YSYEKL. CDR3 coding DNA: TGCGCCAGCAGCCCCCCTGGGTCCCTGGGAAACACCATATATTTT. It translates to CASSPPGSLGNTIYF.

This clonotype showed up just a few times. The gene calls are TRBV12-3 or TRBV12-4 and TRBJ1-3; D is uncertain. This CDR3 region has 17 residues. The V and J ends lost 6 bases and 0 bases respectively, with 18 bases between them. CDR3 sequence: CASRDQDGLNSGNTIYF. CDR3 DNA: TGTGCCAGCAGAGACCAGGACGGATTGAACTCTGGAAACACCATATATTTT.

The rearrangement uses TRBV7-9 and TRBJ2-3, with 14 positions matching TRBD2. The CDR3 covers 16 residues. The germline V gene has CDR1 SEHNR and CDR2 FQNEAQ (reference sequence). V was pared by 2 bases and J by 5 bases, with 3 bases of the junction left unmatched. The CDR3 DNA reads as TGTGCCAGCAGCTTATTCGGGACTAGCGGGGGAGATACGCAGTATTTT. This encodes CASSLFGTSGGDTQYF. The variable domain in full, with the rest retrieved from reference TRBV7-9 and TRBJ2-3, is DTGVSQNPRHKITKRGQNVTFRCDPISEHNRLYWYRQTLGQGPEFLTYFQNEAQLEKSRLLSDRFSAERPKGSFSTLEIQRTEQGDSAMYLCASSLFGTSGGDTQYFGPGTRLTVL.

V usage is TRBV30 and J usage is TRBJ2-2, with D maybe TRBD2 (6 bases). Germline CDR1 and CDR2: GTSNPN and SVGIG (reference sequence). V was shortened by 0 bases and J by 6 bases, with 8 bases between the two germline ends. The CDR3 runs 13 residues. The CDR3 DNA sequence: TGTGCCTGGAGTGTACGGGGGTCCGGGGAGCTGTTTTTT. Its translation is CAWSVRGSGELFF. Based on the CDR3 plus reference TRBV30 and TRBJ2-2, the full variable domain is SQTIHQWPATLVQPVGSPLSLECTVEGTSNPNLYWYRQAAGRGLQLLFYSVGIGQISSEVPQNLSASRPQDRQFILSSKKLLLSDSGFYLCAWSVRGSGELFFGEGSRLTVL.

The rearrangement joins TRBV4-1 to TRBJ2-3; 10 positions match TRBD2. Per the germline V gene, CDR1 is MGHRA and CDR2 is YSYEKL. With V trimmed by 1 base and J by 3 bases, 4 bases remained unmatched. The CDR3 spans 16 residues. CDR3 loop: CASSQVLAGRTDTQYF. DNA of the CDR3: TGCGCCAGCAGCCAAGTACTAGCGGGGCGAACAGATACGCAGTATTTT.

The chain couples TRBV9 to TRBJ2-7; TRBD1 might be the D (5 bases). The germline CDR1 and CDR2 sequences are SGDLS and YYNGEE. CDR3 length equals 14 residues. V lost 1 base, J lost 3 bases, and 11 bases lay in between. CDR3 region: CASSVSAGHYEQYF. DNA for the CDR3: TGTGCCAGCAGCGTATCCGCAGGGCACTACGAGCAGTACTTC.

A few counts support this clonotype. The genes are TRBV5-1 and TRBJ2-5, with D possibly TRBD1 on 6 matching bases. V gave up 4 bases and J gave up 0 bases, with 13 bases separating them. This CDR3 contains 15 residues. Germline assignment: CDR1 SGHRS and CDR2 YFSETQ. CDR3 sequence reads: CASSDGTPYQETQYF. The DNA of the CDR3 is TGCGCCAGCAGCGACGGGACACCGTACCAAGAGACCCAGTACTTC. The full variable domain, completed using reference TRBV5-1 and TRBJ2-5, is KAGVTQTPRYLIKTRGQQVTLSCSPISGHRSVSWYQQTPGQGLQFLFEYFSETQRNKGNFPGRFSGRQFSNSRSEMNVSTLELGDSALYLCASSDGTPYQETQYFGPGTRLLVL.